The 20 T cell receptor beta chains below were found in one sample sequenced in a study of blood T cell repertoires in COVID-19. Measured with immunoSEQ multiplex PCR; TCRdb has only the in-frame clones, and not every one. This repertoire shows roughly 67,000 clones, about 90% found once; its top ten account for almost 4.5%. The source material was peripheral blood. The origin of the receptors is a man aged 50 to 59 with active COVID-19.

The V and J genes are TRBV2 and TRBJ2-2, with a tentative D call TRBD1 (6 bases). The CDR3 has 14 residues. Trimming cost V 7 bases and J 7 bases, with 16 bases left between them. CDR1 and CDR2 (germline): SNHLY, FYNNEI. The CDR3 nucleotides read TGTGCCAGCAAGCACAGGGCGTTCGGCGGGGAGCTGTTTTTT. Encoded protein: CASKHRAFGGELFF.

V is TRBV6-5 and J is TRBJ1-1; the D gene is possibly TRBD1 (5 bases). Trimming cost V 5 bases and J 4 bases, with 17 bases left between them. The CDR3 is 15 residues long. CDR1 is MNHEY and CDR2 is SVGAGI in the germline V gene. CDR3 residues: CASSPTVGVGTEAFF. The CDR3 DNA is TGTGCCAGCAGTCCTACGGTAGGGGTTGGCACTGAAGCTTTCTTT.

This chain uses TRBV15 with TRBJ1-5, with D possibly matching TRBD1 (5 bases). Trimming shortened V by 8 bases and J by 4 bases, and 12 bases separated the two germline ends. Germline V lookup: CDR1 LNHNV, CDR2 YYDKDF (reference sequence). The CDR3 is 13 residues long. This CDR3 reads CATREGLNQPQHF. The CDR3 DNA follows: TGTGCCACCCGGGAGGGGCTAAATCAGCCCCAGCATTTT.

The rearrangement links TRBV4-2 to TRBJ2-5; 9 bases agree with TRBD2. Losses at the gene ends were 1 base for V and 4 bases for J; bases not matched to a gene: 7. Germline values: CDR1 LGHNA, CDR2 YNFKEQ. The CDR3 totals 16 residues. CDR3 sequence reads: CASSQGAGGPRETQYF. DNA of the CDR3: TGTGCCAGCAGCCAAGGGGCGGGGGGGCCTCGAGAGACCCAGTACTTC.

The V call is TRBV6-2 or TRBV6-3, the J call TRBJ2-6; 7 nucleotides line up with TRBD1. The CDR3 is made up of 18 amino acids. Per germline, CDR1 MNHEY and CDR2 SVGEGT. Unmatched junction bases numbered 7, after V lost 0 bases and J lost 2 bases. CDR3 sequence (DNA): TGTGCCAGCAGTTACTCGCCACGGACAGGTACTGGGGCCAACGTCCTGACTTTC. Its protein is CASSYSPRTGTGANVLTF.

This rearrangement joins TRBV15 to TRBJ2-5; 9 nucleotides match TRBD1. The germline V gene encodes CDR1 LNHNV and CDR2 YYDKDF (reference sequence). V dropped 1 base and J dropped 1; count of bases not matched to a gene: 7. The length of the CDR3 is 17 residues. The CDR3 sequence is CATSRVKTGGIQETQYF. CDR3 nucleotides: TGTGCCACCAGCAGAGTAAAGACAGGGGGTATCCAAGAGACCCAGTACTTC.

The rearrangement uses TRBV7-2 and TRBJ1-5; 7 nucleotides agree with TRBD1. The V gene's germline CDR1 is SGHTA and CDR2 FQGNSA. The trim removed 1 base at V and 6 bases at J, leaving 6 bases unmatched. The CDR3 totals 15 residues. The CDR3 coding sequence is TGTGCCAGCAGCTTAGTGACAGGGACAACTCAGCCCCAGCATTTT. This sequence encodes CASSLVTGTTQPQHF.

J is TRBJ1-1 and V is TRBV18; TRBD1 is a possible D gene (6 bases). The germline V gene has CDR1 KGHSH and CDR2 LQKENI. The CDR3 has 15 residues. V lost 1 base, J lost 3 bases, and 12 bases lay in between. The CDR3 DNA follows: TGTGCCAGCTCACCACTGACAGGTGTTGACACTGAAGCTTTCTTT. Protein sequence: CASSPLTGVDTEAFF. The full variable domain, rest sourced from reference TRBV18 and TRBJ1-1, is NAGVMQNPRHLVRRRGQEARLRCSPMKGHSHVYWYRQLPEEGLKFMVYLQKENIIDESGMPKERFSAEFPKEGPSILRIQQVVRGDSAAYFCASSPLTGVDTEAFFGQGTRLTVV.

The chain uses TRBV19 and TRBJ2-3; TRBD2 aligns across 8 bases. Germline CDR1 LNHDA, CDR2 SQIVND (reference sequence). The V gene end was trimmed by 6 bases and the J gene end by 3 bases; junction bases not matched to a gene: 8. The CDR3 sequence is 15 residues long. The CDR3 sequence: CASSGGLVGTDTQYF. CDR3 DNA sequence: TGTGCCAGTAGCGGGGGACTAGTGGGGACAGATACGCAGTATTTT.

The rearrangement links TRBV11-2 to TRBJ1-1; 7 positions agree with TRBD1. The CDR3 is made up of 15 amino acids. CDR1 is SGHAT, CDR2 FQNNGV, per germline. The V and J ends lost 5 bases and 4 bases, in that order; junction bases with no gene match: 10. CDR3 sequence: CASSPAGGGVTEAFF. The CDR3 coding sequence is TGTGCCAGCAGCCCAGCGGGAGGGGGCGTCACTGAAGCTTTCTTT. Looking up the rest from reference TRBV11-2 and TRBJ1-1 gives the full variable domain: EAGVAQSPRYKIIEKRQSVAFWCNPISGHATLYWYQQILGQGPKLLIQFQNNGVVDDSQLPKDRFSAERLKGVDSTLKIQPAKLEDSAVYLCASSPAGGGVTEAFFGQGTRLTVV.

V and J are TRBV28 and TRBJ2-7; 15 bases agree with TRBD2. Germline V gene sequence: CDR1 MDHEN, CDR2 SYDVKM. The length of the CDR3 is 17 residues. The V segment lost 7 bases and the J segment 1 base; nucleotides outside the gene matches: 8. In nucleotides, the CDR3 is TGTGCCAGCATTAGGACTAGCGGGAGGGCCAAATCCTACGAGCAGTACTTC. Translating gives CASIRTSGRAKSYEQYF.

Only one count was recorded for this clone. V usage is TRBV7-2 and J usage is TRBJ1-2; TRBD1 aligns across 10 bases. This CDR3 region has 13 residues. The ends lost 4 bases at V and 10 bases at J; junction bases unmatched: 6. Germline V gene data show CDR1 as SGHTA and CDR2 as FQGNSA. The CDR3 is CASSSRDRGYYTF. The CDR3 DNA follows: TGTGCCAGCAGCTCCCGGGACAGGGGTTACTACACCTTC.

The chain has TRBV30 and TRBJ2-1; no clear D. The CDR3 loop spans 15 amino acids. Germline V gene sequence: CDR1 GTSNPN, CDR2 SVGIG (reference sequence). Trimming stripped 1 base from V and 0 bases from J, with 10 bases between. CDR3 loop: CAWSALWSSYNEQFF. CDR3 nucleotides: TGTGCCTGGAGTGCTCTATGGAGCTCCTACAATGAGCAGTTCTTC.

Here the CDR3 reads CASSLGVTQEQYF. CDR3 nucleotides: TGTGCCAGCAGCTTAGGTGTTACCCAGGAGCAGTACTTC. V usage is TRBV11-3 and J usage is TRBJ2-7, with D hard to call. The CDR3 spans 13 residues. V lost 1 base and J lost 7, with 11 bases in between. Per germline, CDR1 SGHNT and CDR2 YENEEA.

This clone was picked up a small number of times. This chain connects TRBV7-8 to TRBJ2-1, with 7 bases identical to TRBD1. The CDR3 totals 13 residues. V lost 2 bases, J lost 10 bases, and 5 bases stayed unmatched. Germline values: CDR1 SGHVS, CDR2 FQNEAQ. CDR3 loop: CASSLQGEREQFF. CDR3 coding DNA: TGTGCCAGCAGCTTACAGGGGGAAAGGGAGCAGTTCTTC.

The V and J genes are TRBV6-6 and TRBJ2-3; D is possibly TRBD1 (6 bases). The CDR3 runs to 15 residues. Germline assignment: CDR1 MNHNY and CDR2 SVGAGI (reference sequence). V lost 2 bases and J 4 bases, leaving 13 bases between the germline ends. The CDR3 sequence: CASSYGGEVADTQYF. The CDR3 coding sequence is TGTGCCAGCAGTTACGGGGGCGAAGTGGCAGATACGCAGTATTTT.

The rearrangement uses TRBV7-3 and TRBJ2-5, with D uncertain. Trimming took 5 bases from V and 3 from J, leaving 10 bases between them. Germline V lookup: CDR1 SGHTA, CDR2 FQGTGA. There are 13 residues in the CDR3. This CDR3 is CASSPTIKETQYF. The CDR3 DNA follows: TGTGCCAGCAGCCCCACAATTAAAGAGACCCAGTACTTC.

This clone was counted once. The gene calls are TRBV5-1 and TRBJ1-1; 9 positions match TRBD1. CDR1 and CDR2 from the germline V gene are SGHRS and YFSETQ. After removal of 4 bases from V and 4 bases from J, the junction contained 8 bases not matched to a gene. This CDR3 region has 15 residues. CDR3 DNA: TGCGCCAGCAGCCCCAGGACAGGGGACGGCACTGAAGCTTTCTTT. Its translation: CASSPRTGDGTEAFF.

This sequence joins TRBV6-5 and TRBJ1-4, with D possibly matching TRBD1 (6 bases). The ends were cut back, 6 bases at V and 0 bases at J, with 11 bases in the middle. This CDR3 region has 15 residues. Looked up from germline, CDR1 is MNHEY and CDR2 is SVGAGI. CDR3 nucleotide sequence: TGTGCCAGCAGGACAACAGGGTCAACTAATGAAAAACTGTTTTTT. Its protein product is CASRTTGSTNEKLFF.

This chain connects TRBV18 to TRBJ1-5; 7 nucleotides align to TRBD1. CDR1 is KGHSH, CDR2 LQKENI, per germline. This CDR3 is 14 amino acids long. V was clipped by 5 bases and J by 5 bases; unmatched bases: 6. In DNA form, the CDR3 reads TGTGCCAGCTCAAGTCAGGGGGGAGATCAGCCCCAGCATTTT. It yields the protein CASSSQGGDQPQHF.